A single sample gave rise to the 8 T cell receptor beta chains below, sequenced in a study of identifying expanded T cells in peripheral blood. Libraries were prepared by immunoSEQ multiplex PCR; TCRdb keeps only in-frame clonotypes and omits some of them. The table records about 100,000 clones, roughly 88% of them present only once. The sample comprised blood. All receptors come from a person aged 18-70 years in good health.

The rearrangement joins TRBV6-6 to TRBJ1-1; TRBD1 aligns across 9 bases. The germline CDR1 and CDR2 sequences are MNHNY and SVGAGI (reference sequence). The CDR3 extends over 13 amino acids. V lost 4 bases to trimming and J lost 11 bases; unmatched junction nucleotides: 8. The CDR3 here is CASSLGQGKAAFF. As DNA, the CDR3 is TGTGCCAGCAGTTTGGGACAGGGTAAGGCGGCTTTCTTT.

The V and J genes are TRBV7-7 and TRBJ2-3; 9 nucleotides line up with TRBD2. Germline CDR1 is SSHAT and CDR2 is FNYEAQ (reference sequence). V lost 5 bases, J lost 6 bases, and 9 bases stayed unmatched. The CDR3 runs 15 residues. The chain's CDR3 is CASSPLAGWSDTQYF. The CDR3 DNA reads as TGTGCCAGCAGCCCGCTAGCGGGGTGGAGTGATACGCAGTATTTT.

This chain connects TRBV27 to TRBJ2-7; D is perhaps TRBD1 or TRBD2 (6 bases each). Trimming pared 3 bases from V and 3 bases from J, leaving 15 bases between. This CDR3 has 15 amino acids. Germline V gene sequence: CDR1 MNHEY, CDR2 SMNVEV (reference sequence). The CDR3 is CASSFTGRWFYEQYF. The CDR3 region has the DNA TGTGCCAGCAGTTTTACAGGGAGGTGGTTCTACGAGCAGTACTTC.

A few counts support this clone. The rearrangement uses TRBV4-1 and TRBJ1-5, with a possible D match to TRBD1 (6 bases). The V gene lost 0 bases and the J gene lost 3 bases, with 12 bases spanning the gap. The length of the CDR3 is 16 residues. CDR1 MGHRA and CDR2 YSYEKL come from the germline V gene. In nucleotides, the CDR3 is TGCGCCAGCAGCCAAGATGGCCTGGGGGCCAATCAGCCCCAGCATTTT. This translates into CASSQDGLGANQPQHF.

This clone was detected only once. The chain recombines TRBV18 with TRBJ1-4; D remains unclear. Germline CDR1 is KGHSH and CDR2 is LQKENI. V shed 3 bases and J shed 2 bases, with 7 bases lying between them. The CDR3 is 14 amino acids. In DNA form, the CDR3 reads TGTGCCAGCTCACCCGGTGGGACTAATGAAAAACTGTTTTTT. This codes for CASSPGGTNEKLFF.

There are a few counts of this clone. The V gene is TRBV19, the J gene TRBJ2-1; D may match TRBD1 or TRBD2 (5 bases each). The CDR3 is 12 amino acids. V lost 5 bases and J 9 bases, leaving 11 bases between the germline ends. Germline loops: CDR1 LNHDA, CDR2 SQIVND (reference sequence). CDR3 sequence: CASSGTASEQFF. The CDR3 coding sequence is TGTGCCAGTAGTGGGACCGCCAGTGAGCAGTTCTTC.

J is TRBJ2-3 and V is TRBV4-2, with 8 bases that match TRBD2. Germline V CDR1 and CDR2: LGHNA, YNFKEQ. Trimming at V came to 0 bases and at J to 2 bases, leaving 7 bases not matched to a gene. The CDR3 is 17 residues long. The CDR3 coding sequence is TGTGCCAGCAGCCAAGATATACGGGGGGGCCCCACAGATACGCAGTATTTT. Its translation is CASSQDIRGGPTDTQYF.

The V call is TRBV6-1, the J call TRBJ2-2, with 9 nucleotides matching TRBD1. Trimming took 10 bases from V and 2 from J; bases not matched to a gene: 5. Per germline, CDR1 MNHNS and CDR2 SASEGT. The CDR3 consists of 14 residues. CDR3 sequence (DNA): TGTGCCATAGGGACAGGGATAAACACCGGGGAGCTGTTTTTT. Encoded protein: CAIGTGINTGELFF.